The 8 T cell receptor beta chains in this list originate from one sample, sequenced in a study of radiotherapy plus CTLA-4 blockade in lung cancer. TCRdb's table, derived via immunoSEQ multiplex PCR, lists solely in-frame clones and lacks some. The table lists approximately 89,000 clones, about 80% of them singletons. The sample was peripheral blood, taken from a patient treated with radiotherapy plus ipilimumab. Source of these receptors: a human donor with non-small cell lung cancer that progressed on radiotherapy plus ipilimumab.

The genes are TRBV2 and TRBJ2-1, with a tentative D call TRBD1 (8 bases). Trimming cost V 6 bases and J 4 bases, with 16 bases left between them. The CDR3 length is 15 residues. Germline V gene sequence: CDR1 SNHLY, CDR2 FYNNEI. In DNA, the CDR3 is TGTGCCAGCAGCGGGGGGCAGGGGGCTTACAATGAGCAGTTCTTC. This gives the protein CASSGGQGAYNEQFF.

The chain links TRBV7-3 to TRBJ1-4, with D possibly matching TRBD1 (6 bases). Per germline, CDR1 SGHTA and CDR2 FQGTGA. The CDR3 is made up of 15 amino acids. Trimming took off 2 bases at V and 7 bases at J, with 14 bases between the two ends. The CDR3 here is CASSLSRGAGEKLFF. CDR3 in DNA: TGTGCCAGCAGCTTATCGAGGGGGGCAGGTGAAAAACTGTTTTTT.

This chain connects TRBV5-4 to TRBJ1-2; 12 nucleotides match TRBD1. The trim removed 0 bases at V and 7 bases at J, leaving 7 bases unmatched. This CDR3 spans 16 amino acids. Germline V gene sequence: CDR1 SGHNT, CDR2 YYREEE (reference sequence). The CDR3 coding sequence is TGTGCCAGCAGCTTGGTGGGACAGGGGGCCCTCGGTGGCTACACCTTC. This sequence encodes CASSLVGQGALGGYTF.

This chain joins TRBV29-1 and TRBJ2-1; TRBD2 matches 7 bases. V dropped 6 bases and J dropped 4; count of bases not matched to a gene: 9. The CDR3 has 14 amino acids. Germline lookup yields CDR1 SQVTM and CDR2 ANQGSEA. CDR3 region: CSVPGRGGYNEQFF. CDR3 nucleotides: TGCAGCGTCCCAGGACGGGGAGGGTACAATGAGCAGTTCTTC.

This clone was seen only once. The gene calls are TRBV5-4 and TRBJ2-3; 9 nucleotides match TRBD2. CDR1 and CDR2 from the germline V gene are SGHNT and YYREEE (reference sequence). The V segment lost 4 bases and the J segment 4 bases; nucleotides outside the gene matches: 4. This CDR3 is built from 14 residues. The CDR3 loop is CASSRAGGADTQYF. DNA of the CDR3: TGTGCCAGCAGCCGAGCGGGGGGCGCAGATACGCAGTATTTT.

The genes are TRBV30 and TRBJ2-7; 15 nucleotides match TRBD2. Germline trimming cut 4 bases from V and 0 bases from J; bases unmatched to any gene: 7. The CDR3 spans 17 residues. Germline CDR1 and CDR2: GTSNPN and SVGIG (reference sequence). For the CDR3, the DNA is TGTGCCTGGAATCCCGGGACTAGCGGGGGGCTCTCCTACGAGCAGTACTTC. Residues: CAWNPGTSGGLSYEQYF.

The chain joins TRBV4-1 to TRBJ2-3; 8 nucleotides align to TRBD2. In germline, CDR1 is MGHRA, CDR2 YSYEKL. Trimming took 2 bases from V and 3 from J; bases not matched to a gene: 4. The CDR3 covers 15 residues. The CDR3 DNA is TGCGCCAGCAGCCAACTTGGACTAGCTACAGATACGCAGTATTTT. Its protein product is CASSQLGLATDTQYF.

V is TRBV5-1 and J is TRBJ2-5, with 8 bases aligning to TRBD2. Trimming cost V 0 bases and J 1 base; bases outside gene matches: 2. This CDR3 is built from 15 residues. In germline, CDR1 is SGHRS, CDR2 YFSETQ. The CDR3 reads CASSLAGTSQETQYF. CDR3 nucleotide sequence: TGCGCCAGCAGCTTGGCGGGGACTAGCCAAGAGACCCAGTACTTC. Full variable domain (remainder filled in from reference TRBV5-1 and TRBJ2-5): KAGVTQTPRYLIKTRGQQVTLSCSPISGHRSVSWYQQTPGQGLQFLFEYFSETQRNKGNFPGRFSGRQFSNSRSEMNVSTLELGDSALYLCASSLAGTSQETQYFGPGTRLLVL.